These 5 T cell receptor beta chains came from one sample sequenced in a study of identical twins. TCRdb redid the calling of the 5' RACE reads with MiXCR, one entry per CDR3 protein. The repertoire holds under 300,000 distinct CDR3 sequences, with 9.5% to 15% as singletons. These same data were also listed under a study on yellow fever vaccine responses in identical twins.

Sequenced input: memory (CD45RO+) T cells sorted from blood. Receptors were obtained from a woman aged 18-29 years in good health.

This clonotype has a handful of counts. The J gene is TRBJ1-2, the V gene TRBV9; TRBD1 agrees at 10 bases. With V trimmed by 3 bases and J by 6 bases, 2 bases remained unmatched. The CDR3 loop spans 13 amino acids. Germline V gene lookup returns CDR1 SGDLS and CDR2 YYNGEE. CDR3 coding DNA: TGTGCCAGCAGCGCGACAGGGGGCAATGGCTACACCTTC. Its translation: CASSATGGNGYTF.

This clonotype was counted only a few times. CDR3 region: CASSLDRENGELFF. As DNA, the CDR3 is TGTGCCAGCAGCTTAGACAGGGAAAACGGGGAGCTGTTTTTT. This chain connects TRBV7-8 to TRBJ2-2, with a weak D call TRBD1 (6 bases). This CDR3 spans 14 amino acids. V lost 1 base to trimming and J lost 7 bases, with 10 bases between them. In germline, CDR1 is SGHVS, CDR2 FQNEAQ.

The V gene is TRBV12-3 or TRBV12-4, the J gene TRBJ1-6; D unclear. Trimming cost V 3 bases and J 10 bases, with 10 bases left between them. The CDR3 has 13 residues. Here the CDR3 DNA reads TGTGCCAGCAGTTTTCAGATTTACTCACCCCTCCACTTT. This codes for CASSFQIYSPLHF.

This clonotype was recorded a few times. The V and J genes are TRBV30 and TRBJ1-1; the D is unclear. CDR1 and CDR2 (germline): GTSNPN, SVGIG (reference sequence). This CDR3 contains 12 residues. V was trimmed by 3 bases and J by 0 bases, leaving 5 bases between them. CDR3 sequence (DNA): TGTGCCTGGAGGGGAGTGAACACTGAAGCTTTCTTT. Translation: CAWRGVNTEAFF.

A few counts support this clonotype. V and J are TRBV12-3 or TRBV12-4 and TRBJ2-5, with a possible D match to TRBD2 (6 bases). Trimming removed 2 bases from V and 1 base from J, with 11 bases in between. This CDR3 is built from 15 residues. Here the CDR3 reads CASSLMSGSQETQYF. The CDR3 DNA reads TGTGCCAGCAGTTTAATGAGCGGGTCCCAAGAGACCCAGTACTTC.